A selection of T cell receptor beta chains follows, all from one sample in a study of neurological immune-mediated disorders. TCRdb processed the 5' RACE reads anew with MiXCR; each CDR3 protein has one entry. The sample carries fewer than 80,000 distinct CDR3 sequences, under 5.5% recorded once. Sequencing was performed on PBMCs. Every receptor here comes from a woman between 50 and 59 years old with multiple sclerosis. Each CDR3 is given with its conserved first and last residue. Each record gives: clone size, CDR3 length, D gene, J gene, V gene, CDR3 protein, CDR3 DNA. A D gene is named only where the DNA matches it firmly. Each size is once, few or many counts, or a class when the clone is expanded.

size: many
length: 14
D: .
J: TRBJ1-1
V: TRBV7-9
CDR3: CASSQMGGVVEAFF
DNA: TGTGCCAGCAGCCAAATGGGCGGGGTAGTGGAAGCTTTCTTT

size: many
length: 15
D: .
J: TRBJ2-3
V: TRBV14
CDR3: CASSQEWDITDTQYF
DNA: TGTGCCAGCAGCCAAGAGTGGGATATCACAGATACGCAGTATTTT

size: many
length: 14
D: .
J: TRBJ2-5
V: TRBV5-1
CDR3: CASSKQGSQETQYF
DNA: TGCGCCAGCAGCAAACAGGGCAGTCAAGAGACCCAGTACTTC

size: many
length: 15
D: TRBD1
J: TRBJ2-7
V: TRBV20-1
CDR3: CSAGVFDRGAYEQYF
DNA: TGCAGTGCCGGCGTATTCGACAGGGGCGCCTACGAGCAGTACTTC

size: many
length: 12
D: TRBD1
J: TRBJ1-2
V: TRBV29-1
CDR3: CSVGGQGHGYTF
DNA: TGCAGCGTTGGGGGACAGGGTCATGGCTACACCTTC

size: many
length: 16
D: .
J: TRBJ2-6
V: TRBV11-3
CDR3: CASSLVGLSGANVLTF
DNA: TGTGCCAGCAGCTTAGTGGGGCTCTCTGGGGCCAACGTCCTGACTTTC

size: many
length: 15
D: .
J: TRBJ2-5
V: TRBV4-1
CDR3: CASSLLDAAQETQYF
DNA: TGCGCCAGCAGCCTCTTAGACGCAGCGCAAGAGACCCAGTACTTC

size: few
length: 16
D: .
J: TRBJ2-2
V: TRBV4-3
CDR3: CASSQDQGVGTGELFF
DNA: TGCGCCAGCAGCCAAGATCAGGGCGTCGGCACCGGGGAGCTGTTTTTT

size: many
length: 17
D: TRBD1
J: TRBJ2-7
V: TRBV20-1
CDR3: CSARNRGLVESSYEQYF
DNA: TGCAGTGCTAGAAACAGGGGGCTGGTGGAGAGCTCCTACGAGCAGTACTTC

size: many
length: 15
D: .
J: TRBJ2-2
V: TRBV6-6
CDR3: CASSWRGPNTGELFF
DNA: TGTGCCAGCAGTTGGAGGGGGCCGAACACCGGGGAGCTGTTTTTT

size: many
length: 14
D: TRBD2
J: TRBJ2-3
V: TRBV20-1
CDR3: CSALAGGTTDTQYF
DNA: TGCAGTGCTCTAGCGGGGGGCACCACAGATACGCAGTATTTT

size: many
length: 11
D: .
J: TRBJ2-1
V: TRBV27
CDR3: CASSNYNEQFF
DNA: TGTGCCAGCAGCAACTACAATGAGCAGTTCTTC